One T cell receptor (beta chain) is described in this entry. Its antigen is unknown. CDR1 is MNHEY, CDR2 SVGAGI, per germline. This CDR3 is 14 amino acids long. V lost 10 bases and J 4 bases, leaving 17 bases between the germline ends. Method: immunoSEQ multiplex PCR; TCRdb's copy keeps in-frame clones and lacks some. The profile shows around 120,000 clones, around 87% of them singletons. The sample originates from a study of T cell responses to AZD1222 COVID-19 vaccine. The study, taken as a whole, reports: Spike as a whole was targeted by vaccine-associated CD4 TCRs, dominant at 160-218 and 743-854. Donors in the cohort were predominantly white British and more often female, and clonal diversity was possibly underestimated. Spike-specific TCR breadth rose after two AZD1222 doses, and depth rose as well. The peak T cell response came first, and repertoires were sampled only after it.

The source is an adult in good health. Source: peripheral blood, taken on day 0 of AZD1222 vaccination. This sequence joins TRBV6-5 and TRBJ2-1; weak D call: TRBD2 (5 bases). Written as DNA, the CDR3 is TGTGCCACCGGACTCCTCCTATCGTACAATGAGCAGTTCTTC. Its translation is CATGLLLSYNEQFF.